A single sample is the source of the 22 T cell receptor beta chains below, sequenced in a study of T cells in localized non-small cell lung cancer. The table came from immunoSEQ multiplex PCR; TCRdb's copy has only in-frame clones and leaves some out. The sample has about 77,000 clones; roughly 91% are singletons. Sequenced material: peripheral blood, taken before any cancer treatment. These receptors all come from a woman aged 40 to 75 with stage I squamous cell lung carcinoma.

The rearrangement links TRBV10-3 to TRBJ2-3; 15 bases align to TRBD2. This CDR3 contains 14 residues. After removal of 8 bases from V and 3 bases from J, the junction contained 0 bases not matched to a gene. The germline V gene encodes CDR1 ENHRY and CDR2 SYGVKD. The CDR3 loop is CAIGTSGGTDTQYF. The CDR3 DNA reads TGTGCCATCGGGACTAGCGGGGGGACAGATACGCAGTATTTT.

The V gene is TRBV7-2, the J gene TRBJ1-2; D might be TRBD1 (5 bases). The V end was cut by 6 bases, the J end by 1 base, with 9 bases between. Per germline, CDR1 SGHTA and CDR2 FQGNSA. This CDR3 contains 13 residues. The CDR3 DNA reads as TGTGCCAGCAGGTTACAGGTTAACTATGGCTACACCTTC. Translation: CASRLQVNYGYTF.

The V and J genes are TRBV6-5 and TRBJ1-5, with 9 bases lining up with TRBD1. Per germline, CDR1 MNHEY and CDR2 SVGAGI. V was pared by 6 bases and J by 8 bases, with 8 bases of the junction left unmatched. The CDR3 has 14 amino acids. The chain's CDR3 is CASRRTTGGEPQHF. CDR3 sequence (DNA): TGTGCCAGCAGGCGTACGACAGGGGGGGAGCCCCAGCATTTT.

The DNA for the CDR3 is TGTGCCAGCAGGACGGAGGCACAGTTGAATTACGAGCAGTACTTC. It translates to CASRTEAQLNYEQYF. The chain links TRBV6-6 to TRBJ2-7, with D perhaps TRBD2 (5 bases). The CDR3 loop spans 15 amino acids. CDR1 MNHNY and CDR2 SVGAGI come from the germline V gene (reference sequence). V lost 6 bases, J lost 4 bases, and 19 bases lay in between.

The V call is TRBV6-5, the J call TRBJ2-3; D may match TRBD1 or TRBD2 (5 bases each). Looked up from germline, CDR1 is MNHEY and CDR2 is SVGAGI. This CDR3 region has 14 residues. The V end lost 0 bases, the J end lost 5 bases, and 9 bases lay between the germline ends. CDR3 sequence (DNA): TGTGCCAGCAGTTACTCGAGGGGAGTAGATACGCAGTATTTT. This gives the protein CASSYSRGVDTQYF.

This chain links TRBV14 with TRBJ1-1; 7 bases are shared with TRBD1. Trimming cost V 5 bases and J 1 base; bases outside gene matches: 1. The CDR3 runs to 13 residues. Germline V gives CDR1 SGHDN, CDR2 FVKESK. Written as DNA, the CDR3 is TGTGCCAGCAGCTGGACAGGGAACACTGAAGCTTTCTTT. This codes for CASSWTGNTEAFF.

The CDR3 sequence is CASRAGQIKETQYF. Written as DNA, the CDR3 is TGTGCCAGCAGGGCTGGACAGATAAAAGAGACCCAGTACTTC. The chain links TRBV2 to TRBJ2-5, with a possible D match to TRBD1 (6 bases). The ends were cut back, 6 bases at V and 3 bases at J, with 14 bases in the middle. CDR3 length: 14 residues. Germline V lookup: CDR1 SNHLY, CDR2 FYNNEI.

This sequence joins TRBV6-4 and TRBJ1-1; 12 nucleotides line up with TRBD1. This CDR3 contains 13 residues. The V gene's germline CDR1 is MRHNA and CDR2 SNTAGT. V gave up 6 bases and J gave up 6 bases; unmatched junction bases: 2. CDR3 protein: CASRGQGAAEAFF. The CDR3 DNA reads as TGTGCCAGCAGGGGACAGGGGGCCGCTGAAGCTTTCTTT.

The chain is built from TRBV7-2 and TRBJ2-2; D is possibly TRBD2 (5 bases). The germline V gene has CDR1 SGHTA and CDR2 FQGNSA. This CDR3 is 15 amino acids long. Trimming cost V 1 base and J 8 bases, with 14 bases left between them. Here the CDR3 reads CASSLVLRGSGELFF. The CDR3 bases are TGTGCCAGCAGCTTAGTGCTCCGCGGGTCAGGGGAGCTGTTTTTT.

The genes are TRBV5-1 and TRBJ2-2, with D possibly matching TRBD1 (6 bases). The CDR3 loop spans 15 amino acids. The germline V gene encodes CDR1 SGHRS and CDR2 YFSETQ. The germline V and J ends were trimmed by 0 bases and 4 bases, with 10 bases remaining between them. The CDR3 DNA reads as TGCGCCAGCAGCTTGGGGCTAGGGGGCACCGGGGAGCTGTTTTTT. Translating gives CASSLGLGGTGELFF.

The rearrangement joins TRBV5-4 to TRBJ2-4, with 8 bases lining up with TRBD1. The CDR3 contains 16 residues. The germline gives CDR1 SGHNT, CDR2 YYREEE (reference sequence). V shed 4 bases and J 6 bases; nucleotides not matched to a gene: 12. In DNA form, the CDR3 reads TGTGCCAGCAGCGAACCCACAGGGGGAACGGTAAACATTCAGTACTTC. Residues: CASSEPTGGTVNIQYF.

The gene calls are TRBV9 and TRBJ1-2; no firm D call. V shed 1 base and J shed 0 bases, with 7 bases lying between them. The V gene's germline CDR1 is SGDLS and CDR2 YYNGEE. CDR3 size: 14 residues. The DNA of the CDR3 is TGTGCCAGCAGCGTAAACAGTGCTAACTATGGCTACACCTTC. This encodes CASSVNSANYGYTF.

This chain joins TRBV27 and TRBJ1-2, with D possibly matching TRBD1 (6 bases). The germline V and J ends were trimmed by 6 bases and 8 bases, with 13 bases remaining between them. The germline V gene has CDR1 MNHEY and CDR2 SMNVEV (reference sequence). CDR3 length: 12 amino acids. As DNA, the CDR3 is TGTGCCAGCAGGAACAGGGAGGAAGGCTACACCTTC. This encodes CASRNREEGYTF.

The CDR3 protein is CASTTTAGTTEAFF. The CDR3 DNA is TGCGCCAGCACGACGACAGCAGGGACCACTGAAGCTTTCTTT. The chain employs TRBV5-1 and TRBJ1-1, with D possibly matching TRBD1 (5 bases). Trimming took 6 bases from V and 4 from J, leaving 16 bases between them. CDR3 length: 14 amino acids. Looked up from germline, CDR1 is SGHRS and CDR2 is YFSETQ. The whole variable domain, remainder taken from reference TRBV5-1 and TRBJ1-1, is KAGVTQTPRYLIKTRGQQVTLSCSPISGHRSVSWYQQTPGQGLQFLFEYFSETQRNKGNFPGRFSGRQFSNSRSEMNVSTLELGDSALYLCASTTTAGTTEAFFGQGTRLTVV.

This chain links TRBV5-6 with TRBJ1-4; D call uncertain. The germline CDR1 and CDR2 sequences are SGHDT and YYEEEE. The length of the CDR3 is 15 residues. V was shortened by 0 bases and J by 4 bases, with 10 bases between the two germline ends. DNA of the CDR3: TGTGCCAGCAGCTTGGTGGCGGAAGGTAATGAAAAACTGTTTTTT. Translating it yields CASSLVAEGNEKLFF.

CDR3 sequence (DNA): TGTGCCAGCAGGGGACAGGTAAATAGCAATCAGCCCCAGCATTTT. This encodes CASRGQVNSNQPQHF. The V and J genes are TRBV6-6 and TRBJ1-5; 8 bases are a match to TRBD1. Germline lookup yields CDR1 MNHNY and CDR2 SVGAGI (reference sequence). The V and J ends lost 6 bases and 0 bases, in that order; junction bases with no gene match: 4. The CDR3 spans 15 residues.

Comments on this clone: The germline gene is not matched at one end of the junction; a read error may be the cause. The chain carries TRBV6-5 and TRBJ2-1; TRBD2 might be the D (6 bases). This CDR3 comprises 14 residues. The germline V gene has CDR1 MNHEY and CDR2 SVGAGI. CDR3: CASSYWTIHNEQFF. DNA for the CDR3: TGTGCCAGCAGCTACTGGACTATACACAATGAGCAGTTCTTC.

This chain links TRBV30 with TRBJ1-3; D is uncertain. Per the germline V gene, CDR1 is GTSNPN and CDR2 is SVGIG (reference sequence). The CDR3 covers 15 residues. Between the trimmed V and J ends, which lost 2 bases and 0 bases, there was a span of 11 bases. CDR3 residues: CAWSWVSLSGNTIYF. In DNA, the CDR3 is TGTGCCTGGAGTTGGGTCTCTCTCTCTGGAAACACCATATATTTT.

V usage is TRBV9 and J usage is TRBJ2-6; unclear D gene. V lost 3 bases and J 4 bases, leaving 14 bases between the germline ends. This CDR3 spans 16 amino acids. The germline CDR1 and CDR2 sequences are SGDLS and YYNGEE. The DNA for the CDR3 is TGTGCCAGCAGCGAAGGTGGAACTCGAGGGGCCAACGTCCTGACTTTC. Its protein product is CASSEGGTRGANVLTF.

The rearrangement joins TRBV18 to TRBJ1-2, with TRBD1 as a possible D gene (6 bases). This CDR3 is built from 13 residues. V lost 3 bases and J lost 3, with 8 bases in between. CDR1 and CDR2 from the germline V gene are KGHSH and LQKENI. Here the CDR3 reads CASSPQGHYGYTF. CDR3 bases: TGTGCCAGCTCACCTCAGGGGCACTATGGCTACACCTTC.

The CDR3 here is CASSQGRGGPAGANVLTF. CDR3 DNA sequence: TGTGCCAGCAGCCAAGGACGGGGGGGGCCGGCCGGGGCCAACGTCCTGACTTTC. The gene calls are TRBV4-2 and TRBJ2-6, with 8 bases identical to TRBD2. The CDR3 is made up of 18 amino acids. V trimming: 1 base; J trimming: 4 bases; junction bases outside the gene matches: 9. Germline-derived CDR1 and CDR2 are LGHNA and YNFKEQ.

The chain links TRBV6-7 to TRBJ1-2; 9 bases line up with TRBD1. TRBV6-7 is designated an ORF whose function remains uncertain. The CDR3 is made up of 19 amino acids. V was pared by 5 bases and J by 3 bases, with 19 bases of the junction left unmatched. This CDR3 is CASSRKGGQGKLLDYGYTF. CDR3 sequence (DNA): TGTGCCAGCAGTCGAAAGGGGGGACAGGGAAAACTACTGGACTATGGCTACACCTTC.